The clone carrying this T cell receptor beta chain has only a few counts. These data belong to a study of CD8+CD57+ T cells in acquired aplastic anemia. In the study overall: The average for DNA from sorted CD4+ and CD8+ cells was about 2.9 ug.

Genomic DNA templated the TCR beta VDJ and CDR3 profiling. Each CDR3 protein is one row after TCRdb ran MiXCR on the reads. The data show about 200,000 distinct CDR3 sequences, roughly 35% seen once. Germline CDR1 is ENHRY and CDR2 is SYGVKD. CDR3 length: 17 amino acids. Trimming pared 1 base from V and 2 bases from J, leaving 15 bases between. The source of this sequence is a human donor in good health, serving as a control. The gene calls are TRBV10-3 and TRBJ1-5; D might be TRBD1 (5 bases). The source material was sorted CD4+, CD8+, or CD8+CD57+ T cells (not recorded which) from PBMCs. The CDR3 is CAISEYEGGRGNQPQHF. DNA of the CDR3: TGTGCCATCAGTGAGTATGAGGGCGGCAGGGGCAATCAGCCCCAGCATTTT.